This T cell receptor (beta chain) was captured in a study of beta chain features in type 1 diabetes. Study at large: Sorted cell examination encompassed about 110,000,000 cells across all samples. General study points: Shorter templates may be favored by PCR, equally so in patients and controls.

This clone was counted only a few times. Its specificity is unknown. TCRB transcripts that were expressed got sequenced, as all of the isolated RNA had been reverse transcribed. Data came from immunoSEQ multiplex PCR; TCRdb stores just in-frame clones and leaves some out. The repertoire holds a few hundred thousand clones, with roughly 11% as singletons. CDR3 length: 15 amino acids. Germline CDR1 MGHDK, CDR2 SYGVNS. The V end was cut by 3 bases, the J end by 0 bases, with 9 bases between. The gene calls are TRBV25-1 and TRBJ2-1; no definite D call. Sequencing input: naive CD4+ T cells from blood. The receptor was isolated from a woman under 40 in good health. This chain's CDR3 is CASSDERSSYNEQFF. CDR3 sequence (DNA): TGTGCCAGCAGTGATGAGCGAAGCTCCTACAATGAGCAGTTCTTC.